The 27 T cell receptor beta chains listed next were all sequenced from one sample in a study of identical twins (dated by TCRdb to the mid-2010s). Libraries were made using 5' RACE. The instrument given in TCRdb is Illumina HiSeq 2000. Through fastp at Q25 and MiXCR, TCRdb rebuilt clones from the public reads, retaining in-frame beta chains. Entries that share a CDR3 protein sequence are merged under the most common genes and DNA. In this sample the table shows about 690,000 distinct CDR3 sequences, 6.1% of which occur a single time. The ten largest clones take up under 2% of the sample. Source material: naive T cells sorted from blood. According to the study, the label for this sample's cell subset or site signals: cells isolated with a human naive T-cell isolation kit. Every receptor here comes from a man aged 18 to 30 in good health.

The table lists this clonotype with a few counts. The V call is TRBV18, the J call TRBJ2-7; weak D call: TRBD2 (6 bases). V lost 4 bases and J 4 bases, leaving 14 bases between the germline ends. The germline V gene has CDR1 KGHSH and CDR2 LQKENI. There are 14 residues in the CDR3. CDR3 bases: TGTGCCAGCTCACTCGACCGGGAGCTATACGAGCAGTACGTC. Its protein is CASSLDRELYEQYV.

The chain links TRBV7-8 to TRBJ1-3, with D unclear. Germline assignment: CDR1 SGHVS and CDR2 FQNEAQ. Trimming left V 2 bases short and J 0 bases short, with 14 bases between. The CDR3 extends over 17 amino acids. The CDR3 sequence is CASSLISGSASGNTIYF. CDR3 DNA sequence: TGTGCCAGCAGCTTAATCTCAGGCAGCGCCTCTGGAAACACCATATATTTT.

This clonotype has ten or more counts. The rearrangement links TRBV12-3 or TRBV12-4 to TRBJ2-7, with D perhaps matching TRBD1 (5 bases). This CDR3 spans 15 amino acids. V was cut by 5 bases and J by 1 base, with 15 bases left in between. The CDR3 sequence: CASSTEPDRSYEQYF. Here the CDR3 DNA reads TGTGCCAGCAGTACCGAACCCGACAGATCCTACGAGCAGTACTTC.

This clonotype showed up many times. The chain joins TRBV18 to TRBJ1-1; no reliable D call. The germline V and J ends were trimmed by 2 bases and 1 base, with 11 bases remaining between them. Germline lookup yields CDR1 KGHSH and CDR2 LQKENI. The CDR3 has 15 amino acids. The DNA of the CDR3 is TGTGCCAGCTCACCATCGAGGTTAGGGAACACTGAAGCTTTCTTT. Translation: CASSPSRLGNTEAFF.

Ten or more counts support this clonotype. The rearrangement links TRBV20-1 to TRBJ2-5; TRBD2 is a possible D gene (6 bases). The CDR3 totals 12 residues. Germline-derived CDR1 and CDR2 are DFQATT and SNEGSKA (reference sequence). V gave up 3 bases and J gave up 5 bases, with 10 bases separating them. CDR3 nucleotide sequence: TGCAGTGCTAGCTGGCTAGCGGAGACCCAGTACTTC. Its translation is CSASWLAETQYF.

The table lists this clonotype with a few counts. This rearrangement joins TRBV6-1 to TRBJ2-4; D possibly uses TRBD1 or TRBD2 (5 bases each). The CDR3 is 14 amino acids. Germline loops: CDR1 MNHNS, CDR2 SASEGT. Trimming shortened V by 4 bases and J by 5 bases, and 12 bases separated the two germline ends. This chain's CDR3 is CASSGGRDQNIQYF. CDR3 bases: TGTGCCAGCAGTGGGGGAAGGGACCAAAACATTCAGTACTTC.

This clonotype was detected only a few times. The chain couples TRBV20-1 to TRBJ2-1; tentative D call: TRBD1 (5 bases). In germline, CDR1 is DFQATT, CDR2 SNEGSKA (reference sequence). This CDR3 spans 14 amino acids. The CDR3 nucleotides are TGCAGCCTGTTGGGGCCAGGAGTAAGCAATGAGCAGTTCTTC. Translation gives CSLLGPGVSNEQFF.

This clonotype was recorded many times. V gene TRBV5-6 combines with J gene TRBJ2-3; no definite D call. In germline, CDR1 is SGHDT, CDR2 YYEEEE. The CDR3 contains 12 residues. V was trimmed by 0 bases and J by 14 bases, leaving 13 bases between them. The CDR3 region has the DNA TGTGCCAGCAGCTTGGAGTTCCATGGTTGGTATTTT. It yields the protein CASSLEFHGWYF.

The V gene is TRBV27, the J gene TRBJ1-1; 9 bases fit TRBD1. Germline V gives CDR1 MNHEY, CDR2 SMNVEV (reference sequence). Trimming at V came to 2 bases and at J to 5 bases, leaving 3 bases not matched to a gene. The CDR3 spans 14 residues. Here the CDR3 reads CASSLKQGATEAFF. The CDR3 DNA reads TGTGCCAGCAGTTTAAAACAGGGGGCGACTGAAGCTTTCTTT.

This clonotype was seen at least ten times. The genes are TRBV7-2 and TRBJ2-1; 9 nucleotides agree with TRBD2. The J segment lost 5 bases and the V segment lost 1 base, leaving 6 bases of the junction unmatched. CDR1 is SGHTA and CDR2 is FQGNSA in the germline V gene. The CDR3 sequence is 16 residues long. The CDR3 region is CASSLVATSGNNEQFF. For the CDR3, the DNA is TGTGCCAGCAGCTTAGTAGCGACTAGCGGAAACAATGAGCAGTTCTTC.

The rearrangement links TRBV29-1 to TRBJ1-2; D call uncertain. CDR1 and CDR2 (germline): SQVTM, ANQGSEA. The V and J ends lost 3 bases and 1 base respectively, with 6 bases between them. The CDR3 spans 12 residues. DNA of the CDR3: TGCAGCGTTGATGGGTTTAACTATGGCTACACCTTC. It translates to CSVDGFNYGYTF.

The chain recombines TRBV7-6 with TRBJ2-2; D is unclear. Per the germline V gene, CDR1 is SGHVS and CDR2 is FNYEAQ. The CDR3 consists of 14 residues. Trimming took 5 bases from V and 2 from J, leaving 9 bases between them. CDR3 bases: TGTGCCAGCAGCGACTTCTCTAACACCGGGGAGCTGTTTTTT. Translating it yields CASSDFSNTGELFF.

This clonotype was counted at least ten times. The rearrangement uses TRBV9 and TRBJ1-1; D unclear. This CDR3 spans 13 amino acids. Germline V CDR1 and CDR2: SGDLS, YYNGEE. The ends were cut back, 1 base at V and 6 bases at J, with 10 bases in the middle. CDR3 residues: CASSVNSDPEAFF. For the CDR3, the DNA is TGTGCCAGCAGCGTAAACAGTGACCCTGAAGCTTTCTTT.

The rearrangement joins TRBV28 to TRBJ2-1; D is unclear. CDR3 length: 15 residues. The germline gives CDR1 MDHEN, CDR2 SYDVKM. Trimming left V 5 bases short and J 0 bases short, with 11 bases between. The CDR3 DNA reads TGTGCCAGCAGTCGACCACCGAGCTCCTACAATGAGCAGTTCTTC. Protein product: CASSRPPSSYNEQFF.

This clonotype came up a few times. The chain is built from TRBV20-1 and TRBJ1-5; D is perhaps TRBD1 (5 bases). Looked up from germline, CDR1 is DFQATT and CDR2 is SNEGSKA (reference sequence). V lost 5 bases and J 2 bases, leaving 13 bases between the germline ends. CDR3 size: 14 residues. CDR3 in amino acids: CSAQLGGGNQPQHF. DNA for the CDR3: TGCAGTGCTCAGCTCGGAGGGGGCAATCAGCCCCAGCATTTT.

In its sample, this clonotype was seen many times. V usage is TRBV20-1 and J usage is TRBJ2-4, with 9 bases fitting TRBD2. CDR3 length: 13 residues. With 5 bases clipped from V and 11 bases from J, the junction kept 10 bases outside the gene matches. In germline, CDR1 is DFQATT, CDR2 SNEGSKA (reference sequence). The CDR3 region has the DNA TGCAGTGCTCCTGCTTCTAGCGGGAACTTTCAGTACTTC. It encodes CSAPASSGNFQYF.

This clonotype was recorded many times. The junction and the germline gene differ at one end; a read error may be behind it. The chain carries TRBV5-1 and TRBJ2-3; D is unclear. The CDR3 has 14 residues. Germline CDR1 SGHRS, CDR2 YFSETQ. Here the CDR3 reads CASSLAGGTDTQYF. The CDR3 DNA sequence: TGTGCCAGCAGCTTGGCAGGAGGCACAGATACGCAGTATTTT.

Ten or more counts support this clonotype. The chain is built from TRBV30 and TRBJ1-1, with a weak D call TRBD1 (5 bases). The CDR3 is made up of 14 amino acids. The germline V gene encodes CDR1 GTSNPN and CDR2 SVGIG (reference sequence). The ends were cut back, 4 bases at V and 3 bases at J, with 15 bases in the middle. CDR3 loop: CAWNRGAGYTEAFF. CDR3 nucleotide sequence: TGTGCCTGGAACCGGGGCGCGGGGTACACTGAAGCTTTCTTT.

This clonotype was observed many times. The CDR3 nucleotides are TGTGCCAGCAGGGACGGGACGGCCTCTGGAAACACCATATATTTT. The encoded protein is CASRDGTASGNTIYF. The chain combines TRBV12-3 or TRBV12-4 with TRBJ1-3; D possibly corresponds to TRBD1 (5 bases). The CDR3 has 15 amino acids. V lost 6 bases and J lost 0, with 12 bases in between.

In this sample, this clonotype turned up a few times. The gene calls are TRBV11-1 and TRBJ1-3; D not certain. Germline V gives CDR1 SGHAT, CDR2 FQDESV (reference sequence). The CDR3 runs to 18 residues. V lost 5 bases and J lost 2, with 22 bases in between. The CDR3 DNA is TGTGCCAGCAGCCTTTCGGGAACCCAAAGGTCCGCTGGAAACACCATATATTTT. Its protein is CASSLSGTQRSAGNTIYF.

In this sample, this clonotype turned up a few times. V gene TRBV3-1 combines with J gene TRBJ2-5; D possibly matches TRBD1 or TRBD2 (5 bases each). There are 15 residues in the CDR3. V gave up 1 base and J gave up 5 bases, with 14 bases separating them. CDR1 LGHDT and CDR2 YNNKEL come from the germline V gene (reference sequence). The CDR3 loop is CASSQVGTPPETQYF. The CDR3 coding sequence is TGTGCCAGCAGCCAAGTCGGGACCCCCCCGGAGACCCAGTACTTC.

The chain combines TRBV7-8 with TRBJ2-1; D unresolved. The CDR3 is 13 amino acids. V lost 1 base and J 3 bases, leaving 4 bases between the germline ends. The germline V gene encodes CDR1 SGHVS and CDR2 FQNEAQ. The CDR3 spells CASSLDDYNEQFF. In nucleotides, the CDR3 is TGTGCCAGCAGCTTAGACGACTACAATGAGCAGTTCTTC.

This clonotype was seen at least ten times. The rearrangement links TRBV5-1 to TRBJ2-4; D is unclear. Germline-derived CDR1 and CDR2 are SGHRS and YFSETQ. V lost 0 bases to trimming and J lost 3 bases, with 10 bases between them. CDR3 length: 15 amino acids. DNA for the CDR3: TGCGCCAGCAGCTTGGGGTCCCTGGGCAAAAACATTCAGTACTTC. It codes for CASSLGSLGKNIQYF.

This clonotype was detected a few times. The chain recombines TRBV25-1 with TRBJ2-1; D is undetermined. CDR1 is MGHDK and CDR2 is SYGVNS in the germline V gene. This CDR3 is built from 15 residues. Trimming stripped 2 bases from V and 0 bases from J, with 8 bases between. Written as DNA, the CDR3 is TGTGCCAGCAGTGAACTGATAAGCTCCTACAATGAGCAGTTCTTC. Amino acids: CASSELISSYNEQFF. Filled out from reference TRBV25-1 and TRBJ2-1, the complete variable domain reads EADIYQTPRYLVIGTGKKITLECSQTMGHDKMYWYQQDPGMELHLIHYSYGVNSTEKGDLSSESTVSRIRTEHFPLTLESARPSHTSQYLCASSELISSYNEQFFGPGTRLTVL.

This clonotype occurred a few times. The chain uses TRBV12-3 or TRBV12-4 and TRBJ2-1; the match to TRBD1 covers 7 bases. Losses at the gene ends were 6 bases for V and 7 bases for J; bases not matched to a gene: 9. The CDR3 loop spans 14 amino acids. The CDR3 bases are TGTGCCAGCAGGGCTTCGACAGGGTGGAATGAGCAGTTCTTC. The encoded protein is CASRASTGWNEQFF.

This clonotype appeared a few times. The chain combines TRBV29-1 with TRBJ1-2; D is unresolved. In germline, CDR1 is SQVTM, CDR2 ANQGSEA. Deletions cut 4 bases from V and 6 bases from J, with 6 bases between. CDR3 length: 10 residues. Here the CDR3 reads CSVGHDGYTF. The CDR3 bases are TGCAGCGTTGGGCACGATGGCTACACCTTC.

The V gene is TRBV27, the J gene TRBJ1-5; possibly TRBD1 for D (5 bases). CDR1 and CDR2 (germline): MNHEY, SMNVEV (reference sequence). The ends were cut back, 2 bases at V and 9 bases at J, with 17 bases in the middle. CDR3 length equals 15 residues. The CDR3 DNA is TGTGCCAGCAGTTTAAGGGCGGATTGGGGCCGGCCCCAGCATTTT. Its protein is CASSLRADWGRPQHF.